These T cell receptor beta chains were read from a single sample in a study of T cell changes during pregnancy in multiple sclerosis. Profiled with immunoSEQ multiplex PCR; TCRdb holds only in-frame clones, not every one. The sample records some 40,000 clones, around 92% being singletons. The starting material was CD4+ T cells from peripheral blood mononuclear cells, obtained after pregnancy. The receptor set was obtained from a female donor with multiple sclerosis, enrolled in a pregnancy study. The CDR3 runs from the conserved cysteine through the conserved F or W. The D gene is left open where the match is weak. Clone size is stated in some rows and not others, as once, few, many or a class when expanded.

v_gene,d_gene,j_gene,abundance,CDR3nt,CDR3aa
TRBV9,TRBD1,TRBJ2-1,NA,TGTGCCAGCAGCGTAGGACAGGGATCAGGGGAGCAGTTCTTC,CASSVGQGSGEQFF
TRBV6-1,NA,TRBJ1-6,NA,TGTGCCAGCAAAGAGGCGCTGGTGGGTAATTCACCCCTCCACTTT,CASKEALVGNSPLHF
TRBV4-1,TRBD1,TRBJ2-7,NA,TGCGCCAGCAGCCTCGGGACAGGGCCCTACGAGCAGTACTTC,CASSLGTGPYEQYF
TRBV11-2,NA,TRBJ2-7,NA,TGTGCCAGCAGCTTAGGGAGCTCCTACGAGCAGTACTTC,CASSLGSSYEQYF
TRBV5-1,TRBD2,TRBJ2-1,NA,TGCGCCAGCACCGGGACTAGCGGGGGAGGTGAGCAGTTCTTC,CASTGTSGGGEQFF
TRBV12-5,TRBD1,TRBJ2-7,NA,TGTGCTAGTGGCCCGACAGGGAACAGGTACGAGCAGTACTTC,CASGPTGNRYEQYF
TRBV5-1,TRBD1,TRBJ1-1,NA,TGCGCCAGCAGCTTTGTCCAAGGGGGCAGACCGAACACTGAAGCTTTCTTT,CASSFVQGGRPNTEAFF
TRBV29-1,TRBD1,TRBJ1-1,NA,TGCAGCGCCAGAGGGGGAACAGGGGAAAACACTGAAGCTTTCTTT,CSARGGTGENTEAFF
TRBV19,TRBD1,TRBJ1-3,NA,TGTGCCAGTAGTTTACAGGGGGGTAGCTCTGGAAACACCATATATTTT,CASSLQGGSSGNTIYF
TRBV7-8,NA,TRBJ2-2,once,TGTGCCAGCAGCTTAATTGTGGGGCGCACCGGGGAGCTGTTTTTT,CASSLIVGRTGELFF
TRBV7-3,TRBD2,TRBJ2-3,NA,TGTGCCAGCAGCTTGGGAGGGATCACAGATACGCAGTATTTT,CASSLGGITDTQYF
TRBV5-1,TRBD1,TRBJ2-7,once,TGCGCCAGCAGCTTTGACAGGGGGTCTTACGAGCAGTACTTC,CASSFDRGSYEQYF
TRBV28,NA,TRBJ1-1,NA,TGTGCCAGCAGACCCTACACAGGTGAAGCTTTCTTT,CASRPYTGEAFF
TRBV7-3,TRBD2,TRBJ2-3,NA,TGTGCCAGCAGCTTTACTAGCGGGGCTAGCACAGATACGCAGTATTTT,CASSFTSGASTDTQYF
TRBV6-5,NA,TRBJ2-5,NA,TGTGCCAGCAGGCTCGCGGAGACCCAGTACTTC,CASRLAETQYF
TRBV14,NA,TRBJ1-3,NA,TGTGCCAGCAGCCAAGTGGCAAACACCATATATTTT,CASSQVANTIYF
TRBV2,TRBD1,TRBJ1-6,NA,TGTGCCAGCAGTGAAGCAGGTACAGGGGCTAATTCACCCCTCCACTTT,CASSEAGTGANSPLHF
TRBV19,NA,TRBJ1-2,NA,TGTGCCAGTAGTAGAACAGGGCGGGTCGTCTACACCTTC,CASSRTGRVVYTF
TRBV2,NA,TRBJ2-2,NA,TGTGCCAGCAGTCGGTCAGGGTTACCAAACACCGGGGAGCTGTTTTTT,CASSRSGLPNTGELFF
TRBV2,NA,TRBJ2-3,NA,TGTGCCAGCATGATGACCGGGGTGGCCACAGATACGCAGTATTTT,CASMMTGVATDTQYF
TRBV19,NA,TRBJ1-2,NA,TGTGCCAGTTGGGGCAAAAGCTATGGCTACACCTTC,CASWGKSYGYTF
TRBV6-5,NA,TRBJ1-4,once,TGTGCCAGCAGCCGGGACTGGAATCAAAAACTGTTTTTT,CASSRDWNQKLFF
TRBV30,NA,TRBJ1-2,NA,TGTGCCTCGGATTCTTGGGCGGGTCGTAGTGGCTACACCTTC,CASDSWAGRSGYTF
TRBV7-3,NA,TRBJ2-3,once,TGTGCCAGCAGCTCAAAAGTGGAGGATACGCAGTATTTT,CASSSKVEDTQYF
TRBV2,NA,TRBJ2-7,medium-sized,TGTGCCAGCAGTGAACAGGGTTTCGAGACAGTGGACTTC,CASSEQGFETVDF
TRBV4-1,TRBD2,TRBJ2-5,NA,TGCGCCAGCAGCCAAGGGACTAGCGGGGGGTCACTACAAGAGACCCAGTACTTC,CASSQGTSGGSLQETQYF
TRBV7-3,NA,TRBJ2-5,NA,TGTGCCAGCTCACGCACAGGGACGGGGGAGACCCAGTACTTC,CASSRTGTGETQYF
TRBV19,NA,TRBJ1-1,NA,TGTGCCAGTACTACGGGGGGGACTGAAGCTTTCTTT,CASTTGGTEAFF
TRBV18,TRBD1,TRBJ1-5,NA,TGTGCCAGCGGGGAGGGACAGGGCAATCAGCCCCAGCATTTT,CASGEGQGNQPQHF
TRBV30,TRBD2,TRBJ2-5,NA,TGTGCCTGGTTTCCAGCGGGGGGGCCTTCCGGGACCCAGTACTTC,CAWFPAGGPSGTQYF